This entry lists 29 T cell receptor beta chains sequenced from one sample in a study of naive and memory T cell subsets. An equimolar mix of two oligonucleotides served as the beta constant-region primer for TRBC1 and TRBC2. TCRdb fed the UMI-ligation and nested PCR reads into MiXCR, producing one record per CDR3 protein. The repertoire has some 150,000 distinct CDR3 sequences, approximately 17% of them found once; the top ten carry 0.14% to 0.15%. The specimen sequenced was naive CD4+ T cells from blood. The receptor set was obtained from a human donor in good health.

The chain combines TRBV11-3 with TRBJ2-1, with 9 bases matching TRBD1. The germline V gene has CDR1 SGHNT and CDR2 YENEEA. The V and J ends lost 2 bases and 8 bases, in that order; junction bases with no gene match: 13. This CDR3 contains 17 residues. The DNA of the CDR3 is TGTGCCAGCAGCTTAAAGGCCGGGGGGACAGGGTCGCATGAGCAGTTCTTC. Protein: CASSLKAGGTGSHEQFF.

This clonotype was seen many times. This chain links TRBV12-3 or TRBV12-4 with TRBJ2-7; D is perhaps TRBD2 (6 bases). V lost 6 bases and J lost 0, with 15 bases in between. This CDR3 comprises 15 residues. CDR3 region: CASSLRGLYSYEQYF. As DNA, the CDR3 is TGTGCCAGCAGCCTCCGGGGACTCTACTCCTACGAGCAGTACTTC.

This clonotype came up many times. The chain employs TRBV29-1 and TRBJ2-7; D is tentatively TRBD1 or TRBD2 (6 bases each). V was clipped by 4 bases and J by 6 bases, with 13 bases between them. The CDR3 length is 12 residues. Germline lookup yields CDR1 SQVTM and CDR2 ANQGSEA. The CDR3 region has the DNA TGCAGCGTTGGGCGGTCGGGGGCCGAGCAGTACTTC. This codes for CSVGRSGAEQYF.

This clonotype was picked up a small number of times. CDR3 nucleotide sequence: TGTGCCAGCAGCACAATGAGTGGGCCTGGAAACACCATATATTTT. Its translation: CASSTMSGPGNTIYF. The chain is built from TRBV7-2 and TRBJ1-3, with D hard to call. CDR1 and CDR2 from the germline V gene are SGHTA and FQGNSA. Trimming removed 5 bases at V and 2 bases at J, with 13 bases between. This CDR3 is 15 amino acids long.

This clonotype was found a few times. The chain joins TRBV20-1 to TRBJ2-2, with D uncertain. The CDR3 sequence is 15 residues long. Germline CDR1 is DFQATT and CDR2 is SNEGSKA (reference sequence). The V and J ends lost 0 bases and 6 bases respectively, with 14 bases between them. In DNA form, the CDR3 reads TGCAGTGCTAGAGATTATGGACGACCGGCCGGGGAGCTGTTTTTT. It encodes CSARDYGRPAGELFF.

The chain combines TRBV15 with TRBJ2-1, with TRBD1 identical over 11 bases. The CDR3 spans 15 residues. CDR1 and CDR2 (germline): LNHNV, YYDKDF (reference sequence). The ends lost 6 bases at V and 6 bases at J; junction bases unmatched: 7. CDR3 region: CATSRDRGIGNEQFF. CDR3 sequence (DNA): TGTGCCACCAGTAGGGACAGGGGGATCGGCAATGAGCAGTTCTTC.

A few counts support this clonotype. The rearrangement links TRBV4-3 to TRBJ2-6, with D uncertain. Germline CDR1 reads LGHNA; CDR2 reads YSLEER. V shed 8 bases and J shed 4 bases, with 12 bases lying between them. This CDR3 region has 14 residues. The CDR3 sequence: CASSYETGANVLTF. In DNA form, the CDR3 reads TGCGCCAGCTCTTACGAAACCGGGGCCAACGTCCTGACTTTC.

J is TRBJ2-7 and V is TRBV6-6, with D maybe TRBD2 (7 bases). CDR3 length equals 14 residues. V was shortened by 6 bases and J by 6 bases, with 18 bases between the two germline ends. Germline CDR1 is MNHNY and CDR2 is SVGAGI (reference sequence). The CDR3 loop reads CASSPPRGGGEQYF. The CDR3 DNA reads TGTGCCAGCAGCCCCCCGAGGGGGGGCGGCGAGCAGTACTTC.

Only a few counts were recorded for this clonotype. The CDR3 here is CASSLLRQDSYEQYF. The CDR3 DNA reads as TGTGCCAGCAGCCTCCTCCGACAGGACTCCTACGAGCAGTACTTC. V usage is TRBV13 and J usage is TRBJ2-7; possibly TRBD1 for D (6 bases). Trimming cost V 5 bases and J 0 bases, with 14 bases left between them. The CDR3 runs to 15 residues. From germline, CDR1 is PRHDT and CDR2 FYEKMQ (reference sequence).

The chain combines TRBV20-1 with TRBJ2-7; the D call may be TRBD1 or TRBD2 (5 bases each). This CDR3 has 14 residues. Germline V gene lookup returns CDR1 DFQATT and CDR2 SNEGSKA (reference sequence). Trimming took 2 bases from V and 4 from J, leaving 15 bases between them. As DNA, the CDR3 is TGCAGTGCTAGAAGGGGACCGGAATTTTACGAGCAGTACTTC. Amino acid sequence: CSARRGPEFYEQYF.

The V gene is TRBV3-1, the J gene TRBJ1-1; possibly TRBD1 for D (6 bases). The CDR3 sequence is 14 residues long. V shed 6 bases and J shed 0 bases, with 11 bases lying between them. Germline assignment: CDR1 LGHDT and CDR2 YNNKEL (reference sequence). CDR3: CASSSDRLNTEAFF. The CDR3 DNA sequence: TGTGCCAGCAGTTCTGACAGGCTGAACACTGAAGCTTTCTTT.

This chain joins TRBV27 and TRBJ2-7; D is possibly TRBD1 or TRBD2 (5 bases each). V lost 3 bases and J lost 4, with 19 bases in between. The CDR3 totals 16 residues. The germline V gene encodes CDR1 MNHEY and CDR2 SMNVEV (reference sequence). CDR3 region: CASSFQGRPSGYEQYF. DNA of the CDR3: TGTGCCAGCAGTTTTCAGGGACGGCCTTCGGGGTACGAGCAGTACTTC.

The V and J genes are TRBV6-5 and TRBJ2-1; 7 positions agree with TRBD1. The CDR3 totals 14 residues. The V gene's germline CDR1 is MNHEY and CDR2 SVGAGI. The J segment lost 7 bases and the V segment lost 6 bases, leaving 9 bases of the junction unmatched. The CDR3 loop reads CASSRDSRGNEQFF. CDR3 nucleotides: TGTGCCAGCAGCCGGGACAGCCGCGGGAATGAGCAGTTCTTC.

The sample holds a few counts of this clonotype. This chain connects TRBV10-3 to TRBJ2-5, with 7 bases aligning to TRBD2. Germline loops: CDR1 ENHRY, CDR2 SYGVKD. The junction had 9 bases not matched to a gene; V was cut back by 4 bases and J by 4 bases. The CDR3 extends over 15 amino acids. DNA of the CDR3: TGTGCCATCAGTGTGCGTGGCGGGGGTGGAGAGACCCAGTACTTC. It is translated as CAISVRGGGGETQYF.

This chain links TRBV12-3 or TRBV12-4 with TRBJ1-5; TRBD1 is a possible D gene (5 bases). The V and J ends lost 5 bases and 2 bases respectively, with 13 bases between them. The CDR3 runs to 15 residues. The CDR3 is CASSTQRGGNQPQHF. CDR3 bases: TGTGCCAGCAGTACCCAAAGGGGCGGCAATCAGCCCCAGCATTTT.

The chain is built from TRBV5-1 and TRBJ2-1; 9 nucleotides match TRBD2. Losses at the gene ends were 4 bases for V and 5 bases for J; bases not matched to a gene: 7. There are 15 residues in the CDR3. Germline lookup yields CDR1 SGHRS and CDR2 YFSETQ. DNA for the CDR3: TGCGCCAGCAGCGGGTTAGCGGGAGTTAACAATGAGCAGTTCTTC. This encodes CASSGLAGVNNEQFF.

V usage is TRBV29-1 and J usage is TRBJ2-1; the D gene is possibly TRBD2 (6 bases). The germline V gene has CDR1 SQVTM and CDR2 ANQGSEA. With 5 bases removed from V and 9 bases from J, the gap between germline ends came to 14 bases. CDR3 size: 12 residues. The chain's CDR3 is CSVTSGEGEQFF. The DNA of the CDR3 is TGCAGCGTTACCTCGGGAGAGGGTGAGCAGTTCTTC.

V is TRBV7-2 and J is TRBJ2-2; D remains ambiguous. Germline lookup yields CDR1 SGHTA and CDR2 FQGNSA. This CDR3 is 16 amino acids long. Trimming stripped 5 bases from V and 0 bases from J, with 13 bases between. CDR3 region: CASSPPAKANTGELFF. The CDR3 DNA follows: TGTGCCAGCAGCCCGCCGGCCAAAGCGAACACCGGGGAGCTGTTTTTT.

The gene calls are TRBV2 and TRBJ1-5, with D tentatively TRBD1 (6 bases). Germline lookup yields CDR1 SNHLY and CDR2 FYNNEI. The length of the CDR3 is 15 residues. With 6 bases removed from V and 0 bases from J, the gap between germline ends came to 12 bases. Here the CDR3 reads CASSVDRNSNQPQHF. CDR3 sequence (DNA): TGTGCCAGCAGCGTTGACAGGAATAGCAATCAGCCCCAGCATTTT.

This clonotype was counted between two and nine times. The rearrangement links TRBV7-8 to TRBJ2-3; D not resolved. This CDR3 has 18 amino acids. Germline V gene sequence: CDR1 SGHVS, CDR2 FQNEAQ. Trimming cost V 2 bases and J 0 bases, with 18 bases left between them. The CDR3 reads CASSLTTTTESSTDTQYF. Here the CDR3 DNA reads TGTGCCAGCAGCTTAACCACCACGACGGAGTCTAGCACAGATACGCAGTATTTT.

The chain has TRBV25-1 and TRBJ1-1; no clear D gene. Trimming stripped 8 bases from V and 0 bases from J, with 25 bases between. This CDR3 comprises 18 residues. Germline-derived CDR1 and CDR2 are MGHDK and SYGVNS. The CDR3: CASPSEYYGRNLNTEAFF. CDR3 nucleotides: TGTGCCAGCCCCTCCGAATATTATGGACGGAACTTGAACACTGAAGCTTTCTTT.

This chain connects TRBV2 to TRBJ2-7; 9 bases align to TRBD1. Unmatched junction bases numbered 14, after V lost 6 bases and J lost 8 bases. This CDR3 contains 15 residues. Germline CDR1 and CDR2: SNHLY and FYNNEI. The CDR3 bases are TGTGCCAGCAGGACCCGGGACAGGGTGTTAGGTCAGCAGTACTTC. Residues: CASRTRDRVLGQQYF. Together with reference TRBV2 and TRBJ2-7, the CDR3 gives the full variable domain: EPEVTQTPSHQVTQMGQEVILRCVPISNHLYFYWYRQILGQKVEFLVSFYNNEISEKSEIFDDQFSVERPDGSNFTLKIRSTKLEDSAMYFCASRTRDRVLGQQYFGPGTRLTVT.

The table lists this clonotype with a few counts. The chain's CDR3 is CASSQDLVYEQYF. The CDR3 coding sequence is TGCGCCAGCAGCCAAGATCTGGTCTACGAGCAGTACTTC. V is TRBV4-3 and J is TRBJ2-7; D is undetermined. There are 13 residues in the CDR3. Deletions cut 0 bases from V and 3 bases from J, with 6 bases between. Germline V gives CDR1 LGHNA, CDR2 YSLEER.

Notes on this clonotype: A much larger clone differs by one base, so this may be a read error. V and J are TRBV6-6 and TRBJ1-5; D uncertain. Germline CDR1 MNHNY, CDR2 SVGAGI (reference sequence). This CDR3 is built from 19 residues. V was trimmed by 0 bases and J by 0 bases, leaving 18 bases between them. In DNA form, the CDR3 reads TGTGCCAGCAGTTACTCGGTCGACTCTTTCAGACATAGCAATCAGCCCCAGCATTTT. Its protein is CASSYSVDSFRHSNQPQHF.

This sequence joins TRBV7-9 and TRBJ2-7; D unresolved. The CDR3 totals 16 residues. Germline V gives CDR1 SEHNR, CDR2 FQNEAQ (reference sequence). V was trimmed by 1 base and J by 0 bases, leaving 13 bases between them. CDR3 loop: CASSLVRFDISYEQYF. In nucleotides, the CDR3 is TGTGCCAGCAGCTTAGTAAGGTTTGACATCTCCTACGAGCAGTACTTC.

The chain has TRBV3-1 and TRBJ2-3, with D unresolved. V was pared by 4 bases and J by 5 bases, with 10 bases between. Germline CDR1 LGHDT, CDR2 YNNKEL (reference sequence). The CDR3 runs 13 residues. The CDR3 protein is CASSRDLGDTQYF. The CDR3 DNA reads TGTGCCAGCAGCCGAGACTTAGGAGATACGCAGTATTTT.

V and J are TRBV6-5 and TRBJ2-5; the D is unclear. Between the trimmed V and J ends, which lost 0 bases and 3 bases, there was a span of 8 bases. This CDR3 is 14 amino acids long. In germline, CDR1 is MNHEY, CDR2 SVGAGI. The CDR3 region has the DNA TGTGCCAGCAGTTACTCCACGGATAAAGAGACCCAGTACTTC. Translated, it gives CASSYSTDKETQYF.

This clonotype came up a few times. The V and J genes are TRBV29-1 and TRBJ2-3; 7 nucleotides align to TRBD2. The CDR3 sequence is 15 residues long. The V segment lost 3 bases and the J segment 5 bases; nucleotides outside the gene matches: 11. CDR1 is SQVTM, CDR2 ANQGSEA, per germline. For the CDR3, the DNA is TGCAGCGTTGACTGGACTAGTGGCGGCCAAGATACGCAGTATTTT. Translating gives CSVDWTSGGQDTQYF.

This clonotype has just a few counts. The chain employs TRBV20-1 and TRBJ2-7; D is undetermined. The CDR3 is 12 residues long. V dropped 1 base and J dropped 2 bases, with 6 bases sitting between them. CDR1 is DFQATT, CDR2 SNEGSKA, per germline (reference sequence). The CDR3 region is CSARVRTYEQYF. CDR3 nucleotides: TGCAGTGCTAGAGTCAGAACCTACGAGCAGTACTTC.